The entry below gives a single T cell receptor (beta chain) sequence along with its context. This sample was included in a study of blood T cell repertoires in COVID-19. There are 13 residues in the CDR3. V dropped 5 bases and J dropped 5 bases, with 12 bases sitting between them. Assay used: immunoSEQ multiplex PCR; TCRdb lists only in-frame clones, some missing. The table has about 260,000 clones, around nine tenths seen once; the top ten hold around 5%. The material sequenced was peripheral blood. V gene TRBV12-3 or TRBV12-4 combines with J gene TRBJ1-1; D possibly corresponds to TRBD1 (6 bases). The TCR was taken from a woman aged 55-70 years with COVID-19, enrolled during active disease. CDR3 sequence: CASSRQVGTEAFF. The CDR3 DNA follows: TGTGCCAGCAGTCGACAGGTGGGGACTGAAGCTTTCTTT.